The 2 T cell receptor beta chains below were found in one sample sequenced in a study of radiation and T cells in renal cell carcinoma. Time point described: blood 4 weeks post-SBRT, at nephrectomy. Sample treatment: 15 Gy SBRT to primary tumor, nephrectomy 4 weeks later. Measured with immunoSEQ multiplex PCR; TCRdb has only the in-frame clones, and not every one. The sample consists of about 74,000 clones, 89% of them appearing once. This specimen was blood, taken from a patient whose treatment included radiotherapy and nephrectomy. These receptors originate from a woman in her 70s with renal cell carcinoma.

The chain employs TRBV7-9 and TRBJ2-1, with D possibly being TRBD2 (7 bases). The germline V gene has CDR1 SEHNR and CDR2 FQNEAQ (reference sequence). The CDR3 runs 15 residues. The V end was cut by 5 bases, the J end by 8 bases, with 19 bases between. DNA for the CDR3: TGTGCCAGCAGCCCAGTCGGGGGGCCGAGCGATGAGCAGTTCTTC. Residues: CASSPVGGPSDEQFF.

The V call is TRBV5-1, the J call TRBJ2-7; D might be TRBD2 (7 bases). The length of the CDR3 is 15 residues. Germline CDR1 SGHRS, CDR2 YFSETQ. The ends were cut back, 4 bases at V and 4 bases at J, with 18 bases in the middle. CDR3: CASSGGASGRYEQYF. In DNA, the CDR3 is TGCGCCAGCAGCGGGGGCGCCTCCGGGAGGTACGAGCAGTACTTC.